Sequencing of this T cell receptor beta chain was carried out in a study of T cell responses to AZD1222 COVID-19 vaccine. The study's findings and limits: Scientists sampled the repertoires only once the peak T cell response had passed.

About this clone: The antigen remains undetermined.

The assay was immunoSEQ multiplex PCR, and TCRdb's table has in-frame clones only and misses some. The sample holds some 120,000 clones, 80% to 90% seen once. The sample was peripheral blood, taken on day 0 of AZD1222 vaccination. This TCR was recovered from an adult in good health.

The CDR3 is CASSYRDRGNYGYTF. The CDR3, as DNA: TGTGCCAGCAGTTACCGGGACAGGGGTAACTATGGCTACACCTTC. The gene calls are TRBV6-5 and TRBJ1-2; TRBD1 matches at 10 bases. Germline V gives CDR1 MNHEY, CDR2 SVGAGI. Trimming removed 2 bases from V and 1 base from J; junction bases left unmatched: 1. This CDR3 has 15 amino acids.